This T cell receptor beta chain was captured by sequencing in a study of blood T cell repertoires in COVID-19. On the study more broadly: Collection of acute and convalescent COVID-19 samples took place in the United States, Italy and Spain. The analysed material was cDNA or gDNA that came from T cells, B-cell-depleted T cells, or PBMCs.

This clone has only one observation. Profiled with immunoSEQ multiplex PCR; TCRdb holds only in-frame clones, not every one. Of under 250,000 clones in the sample, over 75% were seen once. The germline V gene encodes CDR1 MGHRA and CDR2 YSYEKL. Trimming removed 1 base from V and 6 bases from J; junction bases left unmatched: 9. CDR3 length equals 17 residues. Enrolled through a virtual design, the participants were between about 18 and 89 years of age and came from about two dozen US areas. The chain is built from TRBV4-1 and TRBJ1-5; TRBD1 aligns across 10 bases. The sequenced material came from PBMCs or T cells enriched from blood (not recorded which). This TCR derives from a man aged 40-50 years who had recovered from COVID-19. CDR3 region: CASSQGQGADAFQPQHF. The DNA for the CDR3 is TGCGCCAGCAGCCAAGGACAGGGGGCGGACGCCTTTCAGCCCCAGCATTTT.